What follows are 31 T cell receptor beta chains derived from one specimen sequenced in a study of CD8 T cells in Susac syndrome. cDNA came from roughly 0.53 to 1 ug RNA primed by random hexamers. TCRdb reprocessed the immunoSEQ multiplex PCR reads with MiXCR, giving one entry per CDR3 protein. Altogether 200,000 to 300,000 distinct CDR3 sequences are present, 90% to 96% being singletons, with the ten largest covering approximately 0.094%. The source material was CD4+ T cells from PBMCs. The receptors originated from a human donor with Susac syndrome.

The chain has TRBV29-1 and TRBJ1-1; perhaps TRBD1 as D (6 bases). CDR3 length: 17 residues. Per the germline V gene, CDR1 is SQVTM and CDR2 is ANQGSEA. V lost 2 bases and J 0 bases, leaving 19 bases between the germline ends. This chain's CDR3 is CSVESNTGTFMNTEAFF. The DNA for the CDR3 is TGCAGCGTTGAATCAAATACAGGGACCTTCATGAACACTGAAGCTTTCTTT. The full variable domain, with the rest looked up from reference TRBV29-1 and TRBJ1-1, is SAVISQKPSRDICQRGTSLTIQCQVDSQVTMMFWYRQQPGQSLTLIATANQGSEATYESGFVIDKFPISRPNLTFSTLTVSNMSPEDSSIYLCSVESNTGTFMNTEAFFGQGTRLTVV.

This clonotype was observed once. The chain employs TRBV20-1 and TRBJ2-1; D is tentatively TRBD1 or TRBD2 (5 bases each). CDR1 and CDR2 (germline): DFQATT, SNEGSKA (reference sequence). Trimming stripped 0 bases from V and 5 bases from J, with 14 bases between. The CDR3 has 15 residues. This CDR3 reads CSARDRMRGDNEQFF. The DNA for the CDR3 is TGCAGTGCTAGAGACCGGATGAGGGGAGACAATGAGCAGTTCTTC.

The chain combines TRBV9 with TRBJ2-2; D unresolved. Deletions cut 0 bases from V and 11 bases from J, with 8 bases between. There are 12 residues in the CDR3. Germline V lookup: CDR1 SGDLS, CDR2 YYNGEE. CDR3 sequence reads: CASSVVRSELFF. DNA for the CDR3: TGTGCCAGCAGCGTAGTGAGAAGCGAGCTGTTTTTT. Full variable domain (rest looked up from reference TRBV9 and TRBJ2-2): DSGVTQTPKHLITATGQRVTLRCSPRSGDLSVYWYQQSLDQGLQFLIQYYNGEERAKGNILERFSAQQFPDLHSELNLSSLELGDSALYFCASSVVRSELFFGEGSRLTVL.

V usage is TRBV4-2 and J usage is TRBJ2-7; D unclear. Trimming took 1 base from V and 1 from J, leaving 8 bases between them. The CDR3 totals 14 residues. Germline V gene lookup returns CDR1 LGHNA and CDR2 YNFKEQ. This CDR3 reads CASSQGQPSYEQYF. For the CDR3, the DNA is TGTGCCAGCAGCCAAGGCCAGCCGTCCTACGAGCAGTACTTC.

The chain is built from TRBV7-9 and TRBJ2-6, with 9 bases lining up with TRBD1. J was trimmed by 0 bases and V by 5 bases; bases with no gene match: 5. The CDR3 extends over 17 amino acids. The germline V gene encodes CDR1 SEHNR and CDR2 FQNEAQ (reference sequence). CDR3 protein: CASSGRQGDSGANVLTF. CDR3 coding DNA: TGTGCCAGCAGCGGGCGACAGGGGGACTCTGGGGCCAACGTCCTGACTTTC.

The chain couples TRBV5-6 to TRBJ2-3; D may be TRBD2 (6 bases). This CDR3 region has 17 residues. Germline V gives CDR1 SGHDT, CDR2 YYEEEE. V gave up 0 bases and J gave up 0 bases, with 14 bases separating them. The CDR3 nucleotides read TGTGCCAGCAGCTTGGCGGGACGGCGGGAAAGCACAGATACGCAGTATTTT. This gives the protein CASSLAGRRESTDTQYF.

CDR3 DNA: TGTGCCAGCGCACGGGGCACTGAAGCTTTCTTT. Its protein product is CASARGTEAFF. This rearrangement joins TRBV28 to TRBJ1-1; D gene ambiguous. The V gene lost 8 bases and the J gene lost 4 bases, with 8 bases spanning the gap. This CDR3 spans 11 amino acids. CDR1 is MDHEN and CDR2 is SYDVKM in the germline V gene.

This chain joins TRBV12-3 or TRBV12-4 and TRBJ2-4; D uncertain. The CDR3 totals 13 residues. Trimming took 6 bases from V and 7 from J, leaving 13 bases between them. The CDR3 nucleotides are TGTGCCAGCAGCCCGGGTTCCGGGAACATTCAGTACTTC. Protein: CASSPGSGNIQYF.

The CDR3 bases are TGCAGTGGGAGAGGGGCCCAAGAGACCCAGTACTTC. It encodes CSGRGAQETQYF. V gene TRBV20-1 combines with J gene TRBJ2-5; perhaps D is TRBD1 or TRBD2 (5 bases each). V was clipped by 7 bases and J by 1 base, with 10 bases between them. The CDR3 loop spans 12 amino acids. CDR1 and CDR2 from the germline V gene are DFQATT and SNEGSKA (reference sequence).

This chain connects TRBV11-2 to TRBJ2-7, with a weak D call TRBD1 (5 bases). The CDR3 has 14 amino acids. V was trimmed by 1 base and J by 3 bases, leaving 10 bases between them. Per germline, CDR1 SGHAT and CDR2 FQNNGV. CDR3: CASSLVDRIYEQYF. CDR3 coding DNA: TGTGCCAGCAGCTTAGTTGACAGAATCTACGAGCAGTACTTC.

The chain recombines TRBV12-5 with TRBJ1-1; TRBD1 is a possible D gene (5 bases). The CDR3 extends over 14 amino acids. V dropped 6 bases and J dropped 4 bases, with 15 bases sitting between them. Germline CDR1 reads LGHNT; CDR2 reads FRNRAP. Written as DNA, the CDR3 is TGTGCTAGTGGACTCAGGGAGGTCGGCACTGAAGCTTTCTTT. Protein product: CASGLREVGTEAFF.

This chain connects TRBV4-1 to TRBJ1-1, with no clear D. Germline V gene data show CDR1 as MGHRA and CDR2 as YSYEKL. This CDR3 is built from 15 residues. With 0 bases removed from V and 0 bases from J, the gap between germline ends came to 8 bases. The CDR3 sequence: CASSQERLLNTEAFF. CDR3 bases: TGCGCCAGCAGCCAAGAGAGACTTTTGAACACTGAAGCTTTCTTT.

The chain links TRBV24-1 to TRBJ2-5; D is unresolved. The CDR3 is made up of 13 amino acids. Between the trimmed V and J ends, which lost 0 bases and 5 bases, there was a span of 6 bases. Per the germline V gene, CDR1 is KGHDR and CDR2 is SFDVKD. The CDR3, as DNA: TGTGCCACCAGTGATTTGGACCGGGAGACCCAGTACTTC. Residues: CATSDLDRETQYF.

The chain combines TRBV3-1 with TRBJ2-1; D call uncertain. The CDR3 sequence is 15 residues long. V was clipped by 4 bases and J by 4 bases, with 14 bases between them. CDR1 is LGHDT and CDR2 is YNNKEL in the germline V gene (reference sequence). DNA for the CDR3: TGTGCCAGCAGCCCCAAACAGTATTTGTACAATGAGCAGTTCTTC. Translated: CASSPKQYLYNEQFF.

This clonotype was observed once. This chain connects TRBV20-1 to TRBJ2-7, with TRBD2 matching over 13 bases. The CDR3 totals 14 residues. J was trimmed by 4 bases and V by 6 bases; bases with no gene match: 6. Looked up from germline, CDR1 is DFQATT and CDR2 is SNEGSKA (reference sequence). The CDR3 region has the DNA TGCAGTGCGAGGACGACTAGCGGGAGGTACGAGCAGTACTTC. Its protein product is CSARTTSGRYEQYF.

The V call is TRBV11-2, the J call TRBJ2-1; D is uncertain. Germline CDR1 SGHAT, CDR2 FQNNGV. Trimming pared 3 bases from V and 10 bases from J, leaving 19 bases between. The CDR3 length is 15 residues. The CDR3, as DNA: TGTGCCAGCAGCTTCGGTCATGGTTCGTTGCGGGAGCAGTTCTTC. Translated: CASSFGHGSLREQFF.

On this clonotype itself: The junction and the germline gene differ at one end; a read error may be behind it. The chain combines TRBV27 with TRBJ2-7, with 9 bases fitting TRBD2. There are 14 residues in the CDR3. Per germline, CDR1 MNHEY and CDR2 SMNVEV (reference sequence). The CDR3 protein is CASGFWREGNEQYF. The CDR3 DNA follows: TGTGCCAGCGGTTTTTGGCGGGAGGGCAACGAGCAGTACTTC.

The chain joins TRBV29-1 to TRBJ1-1; D possibly corresponds to TRBD1 (6 bases). Per germline, CDR1 SQVTM and CDR2 ANQGSEA. The CDR3 totals 14 residues. The V end was cut by 3 bases, the J end by 4 bases, with 15 bases between. CDR3 in amino acids: CSVDGSGGATEAFF. CDR3 DNA: TGCAGCGTTGATGGCTCGGGGGGGGCCACTGAAGCTTTCTTT.

The chain combines TRBV11-2 with TRBJ2-2; weak D call: TRBD2 (6 bases). Germline CDR1 and CDR2: SGHAT and FQNNGV. V lost 4 bases and J 6 bases, leaving 12 bases between the germline ends. This CDR3 comprises 14 residues. The CDR3 loop reads CASSSLASPGELFF. In nucleotides, the CDR3 is TGTGCCAGCAGCTCTCTAGCGTCGCCCGGGGAGCTGTTTTTT.

Only one count was recorded for this clonotype. The genes are TRBV18 and TRBJ1-4; D call uncertain. From germline, CDR1 is KGHSH and CDR2 LQKENI. The V gene lost 3 bases and the J gene lost 0 bases, with 8 bases spanning the gap. The CDR3 has 15 amino acids. The CDR3 region has the DNA TGTGCCAGCTCACCGGCCAGCTCAACTAATGAAAAACTGTTTTTT. Its translation is CASSPASSTNEKLFF.

This chain joins TRBV10-3 and TRBJ2-5, with D unresolved. This CDR3 has 12 residues. Germline V gene data show CDR1 as ENHRY and CDR2 as SYGVKD. Between the trimmed V and J ends, which lost 6 bases and 4 bases, there was a span of 9 bases. CDR3 sequence reads: CAIRESPETQYF. The CDR3 DNA is TGTGCCATCAGAGAATCTCCAGAGACCCAGTACTTC.

V is TRBV6-2 or TRBV6-3 and J is TRBJ1-2, with D unresolved. The CDR3 runs to 15 residues. The germline V and J ends were trimmed by 5 bases and 4 bases, with 17 bases remaining between them. Germline lookup yields CDR1 MNHEY and CDR2 SVGEGT. CDR3 amino acids: CASSPTPLGSYGYTF. The CDR3 nucleotides read TGTGCCAGCAGTCCTACTCCCCTCGGTAGCTATGGCTACACCTTC.

The chain employs TRBV14 and TRBJ2-6, with 8 bases lining up with TRBD1. The CDR3 contains 16 residues. V gave up 8 bases and J gave up 2 bases; unmatched junction bases: 8. Germline assignment: CDR1 SGHDN and CDR2 FVKESK. The CDR3 coding sequence is TGTGCCAGCGAGAAGGGCAGGGGGCCTGGGGCCAACGTCCTGACTTTC. It is translated as CASEKGRGPGANVLTF.

This clonotype was recorded only once. The rearrangement links TRBV6-2 or TRBV6-3 to TRBJ2-5, with TRBD1 identical over 7 bases. The ends lost 10 bases at V and 1 base at J; junction bases unmatched: 15. Germline V lookup: CDR1 MNHEY, CDR2 SVGEGT. The length of the CDR3 is 16 residues. CDR3 in amino acids: CAIRRGGELGQETQYF. CDR3 nucleotides: TGTGCCATTCGAAGAGGGGGCGAGTTGGGCCAAGAGACCCAGTACTTC.

The rearrangement uses TRBV7-9 and TRBJ2-1; no clear D gene. CDR3 length: 13 residues. Trimming took off 2 bases at V and 5 bases at J, with 7 bases between the two ends. The germline V gene has CDR1 SEHNR and CDR2 FQNEAQ (reference sequence). CDR3 residues: CASSLRSNNEQFF. The DNA of the CDR3 is TGTGCCAGCAGCTTAAGGAGCAACAATGAGCAGTTCTTC.

The rearrangement links TRBV27 to TRBJ1-1, with no clear D. From germline, CDR1 is MNHEY and CDR2 SMNVEV (reference sequence). Trimming cost V 4 bases and J 5 bases, with 8 bases left between them. The CDR3 covers 12 residues. The CDR3 DNA follows: TGTGCCAGCAGTTCCCGTAGGACTGAAGCTTTCTTT. It translates to CASSSRRTEAFF.

The CDR3 is CASSYDTGAVGGYTF. For the CDR3, the DNA is TGTGCCAGCAGTTACGATACTGGCGCCGTAGGAGGCTACACCTTC. The chain recombines TRBV6-5 with TRBJ1-2; D gene uncertain. Germline V CDR1 and CDR2: MNHEY, SVGAGI. The CDR3 extends over 15 amino acids. V lost 2 bases to trimming and J lost 8 bases, with 18 bases between them.

A single count supports this clonotype. The chain joins TRBV18 to TRBJ1-5, with D possibly being TRBD1 (5 bases). V lost 3 bases, J lost 4 bases, and 19 bases lay in between. The CDR3 contains 17 residues. Germline CDR1 KGHSH, CDR2 LQKENI. The CDR3 is CASSPPNTGLGNQPQHF. CDR3 DNA: TGTGCCAGCTCACCTCCCAACACAGGTTTGGGAAATCAGCCCCAGCATTTT.

V gene TRBV28 combines with J gene TRBJ2-5; D remains unclear. The CDR3 sequence is 12 residues long. V shed 8 bases and J shed 5 bases, with 12 bases lying between them. Germline V gene data show CDR1 as MDHEN and CDR2 as SYDVKM. Here the CDR3 reads CASESARETQYF. The CDR3 coding sequence is TGTGCCAGCGAAAGCGCCCGGGAGACCCAGTACTTC.

The V call is TRBV11-1, the J call TRBJ2-1; no clear D gene. The germline V and J ends were trimmed by 3 bases and 2 bases, with 20 bases remaining between them. The CDR3 runs to 18 residues. Germline-derived CDR1 and CDR2 are SGHAT and FQDESV (reference sequence). CDR3 in amino acids: CASSLSPLQRRPYNEQFF. CDR3 nucleotides: TGTGCCAGCAGCTTGTCCCCCCTCCAGCGCAGACCCTACAATGAGCAGTTCTTC.

The CDR3, as DNA: TGCAGTGCTAAGACTGGAGGGGAGACCCAGTACTTC. Its protein product is CSAKTGGETQYF. The J gene is TRBJ2-5, the V gene TRBV20-1; a weak D match, TRBD2 (6 bases). CDR3 length: 12 amino acids. Germline assignment: CDR1 DFQATT and CDR2 SNEGSKA (reference sequence). Trimming stripped 4 bases from V and 5 bases from J, with 11 bases between.